These 32 T cell receptor beta chains originate from one sample sequenced in a study of T cells after yellow fever vaccination. TCRdb re-called the 5' RACE reads through MiXCR, storing one row per CDR3 protein. Altogether roughly 520,000 distinct CDR3 sequences are present, 21% being singletons, with the ten largest covering roughly a sixth. The source was PBMCs, collected less than 25 days after the first yellow fever vaccination. These receptors were collected from a man aged 18 to 30 who received the YFV17D yellow fever vaccine.

This clonotype was found many times. The gene calls are TRBV5-1 and TRBJ2-3; 7 bases align to TRBD2. CDR1 SGHRS and CDR2 YFSETQ come from the germline V gene. V was pared by 0 bases and J by 5 bases, with 0 bases of the junction left unmatched. The CDR3 contains 13 residues. Here the CDR3 DNA reads TGCGCCAGCAGCTTGGAGCGGGGAGATACGCAGTATTTT. Its translation is CASSLERGDTQYF.

The chain carries TRBV20-1 and TRBJ2-2, with D perhaps given as TRBD1 or TRBD2 (6 bases each). The CDR3 is made up of 18 amino acids. Germline-derived CDR1 and CDR2 are DFQATT and SNEGSKA (reference sequence). Trimming stripped 0 bases from V and 3 bases from J, with 20 bases between. The CDR3 sequence is CSARDLRGAFRDTGELFF. The CDR3 DNA sequence: TGCAGTGCTAGAGATCTAAGGGGGGCCTTCCGAGACACCGGGGAGCTGTTTTTT.

This chain joins TRBV2 and TRBJ1-5; 8 nucleotides agree with TRBD1. The CDR3 is 13 amino acids. The germline V gene has CDR1 SNHLY and CDR2 FYNNEI. With V trimmed by 2 bases and J by 6 bases, 0 bases remained unmatched. The CDR3 DNA follows: TGTGCCAGCAGTGAACAGGGGGCTCAGCCCCAGCATTTT. Encoded protein: CASSEQGAQPQHF.

This clonotype was detected a few times. The chain couples TRBV5-1 to TRBJ1-2; D may be TRBD1 (5 bases). In germline, CDR1 is SGHRS, CDR2 YFSETQ. This CDR3 comprises 12 residues. The ends were cut back, 4 bases at V and 8 bases at J, with 12 bases in the middle. In DNA form, the CDR3 reads TGCGCCAGCAGCGGGACTCTCGGGGGCTACACCTTC. As protein: CASSGTLGGYTF.

This chain connects TRBV4-1 to TRBJ2-2; TRBD2 is a possible D gene (6 bases). The length of the CDR3 is 17 residues. V was pared by 1 base and J by 4 bases, with 16 bases between. Germline CDR1 and CDR2: MGHRA and YSYEKL. The CDR3 DNA sequence: TGCGCCAGCAGCCAAGCCCAGGGAGGACTACTCACCGGGGAGCTGTTTTTT. The encoded protein is CASSQAQGGLLTGELFF.

This clonotype was counted a single time. This chain links TRBV7-2 with TRBJ2-7, with a weak D call TRBD1 (5 bases). V lost 5 bases to trimming and J lost 3 bases, with 14 bases between them. Germline V gene lookup returns CDR1 SGHTA and CDR2 FQGNSA. This CDR3 is built from 14 residues. The CDR3 loop reads CASSGNRQNYEQYF. In DNA, the CDR3 is TGTGCCAGCAGCGGAAACAGACAGAACTACGAGCAGTACTTC. Complete variable domain (other parts from reference TRBV7-2 and TRBJ2-7): GAGVSQSPSNKVTEKGKDVELRCDPISGHTALYWYRQSLGQGLEFLIYFQGNSAPDKSGLPSDRFSAERTGGSVSTLTIQRTQQEDSAVYLCASSGNRQNYEQYFGPGTRLTVT.

This clonotype occurred a few times. This sequence joins TRBV18 and TRBJ2-2, with TRBD1 matching 8 bases. This CDR3 is built from 16 residues. The V gene's germline CDR1 is KGHSH and CDR2 LQKENI. Losses at the gene ends were 3 bases for V and 0 bases for J; bases not matched to a gene: 3. CDR3 sequence reads: CASSPMGQANTGELFF. The CDR3 DNA sequence: TGTGCCAGCTCACCGATGGGACAGGCGAACACCGGGGAGCTGTTTTTT.

In its sample, this clonotype was seen a few times. The V gene is TRBV5-1, the J gene TRBJ1-1; perhaps TRBD1 as D (5 bases). CDR3 length equals 15 residues. Germline CDR1 and CDR2: SGHRS and YFSETQ. V gave up 0 bases and J gave up 1 base, with 10 bases separating them. The CDR3 DNA follows: TGCGCCAGCAGCTTGGATCAGGGCGAGAACACTGAAGCTTTCTTT. It codes for CASSLDQGENTEAFF. Combining the CDR3 with reference TRBV5-1 and TRBJ1-1 gives the whole variable domain KAGVTQTPRYLIKTRGQQVTLSCSPISGHRSVSWYQQTPGQGLQFLFEYFSETQRNKGNFPGRFSGRQFSNSRSEMNVSTLELGDSALYLCASSLDQGENTEAFFGQGTRLTVV.

In this sample, this clonotype turned up a few times. The gene calls are TRBV4-2 and TRBJ1-1; 7 bases agree with TRBD1. V was clipped by 3 bases and J by 1 base; unmatched bases: 5. This CDR3 has 15 residues. Germline V gene lookup returns CDR1 LGHNA and CDR2 YNFKEQ. The CDR3 reads CASSQTGTTNTEAFF. The CDR3 coding sequence is TGTGCCAGCAGCCAGACAGGGACGACGAACACTGAAGCTTTCTTT.

The chain recombines TRBV7-3 with TRBJ2-1; D not resolved. The CDR3 is 12 residues long. Germline lookup yields CDR1 SGHTA and CDR2 FQGTGA. V gave up 6 bases and J gave up 15 bases, with 18 bases separating them. CDR3 protein: CASSNDFSVWFF. The CDR3 nucleotides are TGTGCCAGCAGTAATGACTTTAGTGTTTGGTTCTTC.

V is TRBV20-1 and J is TRBJ2-2; D uncertain. V lost 1 base and J 6 bases, leaving 6 bases between the germline ends. In germline, CDR1 is DFQATT, CDR2 SNEGSKA (reference sequence). The CDR3 consists of 12 residues. The CDR3 loop reads CSARGGPGELFF. For the CDR3, the DNA is TGCAGTGCTAGAGGGGGTCCCGGGGAGCTGTTTTTT.

This clonotype was picked up a small number of times. This rearrangement joins TRBV4-3 to TRBJ2-3, with 9 bases that match TRBD1. Germline loops: CDR1 LGHNA, CDR2 YSLEER. The V gene end was trimmed by 0 bases and the J gene end by 5 bases; junction bases not matched to a gene: 12. The length of the CDR3 is 18 residues. CDR3 bases: TGCGCCAGCAGCCAAGATCCCCTTACAGGGGGCATCGTAGATACGCAGTATTTT. Amino acids: CASSQDPLTGGIVDTQYF.

The chain couples TRBV4-2 to TRBJ2-3; a weak D match, TRBD2 (7 bases). The CDR3 runs 15 residues. The V end was cut by 1 base, the J end by 5 bases, with 13 bases between. Germline V CDR1 and CDR2: LGHNA, YNFKEQ. The CDR3 sequence: CASSQAAGARDTQYF. The CDR3 DNA reads as TGTGCCAGCAGCCAAGCTGCGGGGGCCAGAGATACGCAGTATTTT.

This chain connects TRBV7-3 to TRBJ2-3; TRBD1 matches 8 bases. CDR1 and CDR2 from the germline V gene are SGHTA and FQGTGA. Trimming cost V 5 bases and J 4 bases; bases outside gene matches: 8. There are 15 residues in the CDR3. The CDR3 DNA reads as TGTGCCAGCAGCCAAGACAGGGGTCGGGCAGATACGCAGTATTTT. Translated: CASSQDRGRADTQYF.

Only a few counts were recorded for this clonotype. V is TRBV2 and J is TRBJ1-2, with 10 positions matching TRBD1. Germline V gives CDR1 SNHLY, CDR2 FYNNEI. J was trimmed by 3 bases and V by 7 bases; bases with no gene match: 8. There are 15 residues in the CDR3. CDR3: CASIMTGGYDYGYTF. The CDR3 nucleotides are TGTGCCAGCATCATGACAGGGGGCTATGACTATGGCTACACCTTC. Combining the CDR3 with reference TRBV2 and TRBJ1-2 gives the whole variable domain EPEVTQTPSHQVTQMGQEVILRCVPISNHLYFYWYRQILGQKVEFLVSFYNNEISEKSEIFDDQFSVERPDGSNFTLKIRSTKLEDSAMYFCASIMTGGYDYGYTFGSGTRLTVV.

This clonotype has a count of ten or more. The gene calls are TRBV29-1 and TRBJ1-2; D remains unclear. V was pared by 0 bases and J by 2 bases, with 10 bases between. The CDR3 spans 14 residues. The V gene's germline CDR1 is SQVTM and CDR2 ANQGSEA. The CDR3, as DNA: TGCAGCGTTGAAGAAGGCGGTGCCAACTATGGCTACACCTTC. It translates to CSVEEGGANYGYTF.

This rearrangement joins TRBV5-5 to TRBJ1-5; D unresolved. CDR3 length: 13 residues. V lost 0 bases and J lost 4, with 5 bases in between. Germline CDR1 reads SGHKS; CDR2 reads YYEKEE (reference sequence). In DNA, the CDR3 is TGTGCCAGCAGCTTGGAACTTAATCAGCCCCAGCATTTT. Encoded protein: CASSLELNQPQHF.

The rearrangement uses TRBV28 and TRBJ2-2, with TRBD1 as a possible D gene (5 bases). Trimming removed 5 bases from V and 0 bases from J, with 16 bases in between. The germline V gene encodes CDR1 MDHEN and CDR2 SYDVKM. The CDR3 runs to 17 residues. The CDR3 here is CASSPTPAGTNTGELFF. CDR3 DNA: TGTGCCAGCAGTCCTACCCCAGCAGGGACGAACACCGGGGAGCTGTTTTTT.

V is TRBV6-1 and J is TRBJ2-3; D is undetermined. Germline CDR1 and CDR2: MNHNS and SASEGT. The CDR3 has 16 amino acids. V shed 3 bases and J shed 3 bases, with 16 bases lying between them. The CDR3 coding sequence is TGTGCCAGCAGTGATCTCATCGGGTTCGGTACAGATACGCAGTATTTT. This translates into CASSDLIGFGTDTQYF.

CDR3 in DNA: TGCGCCAGCAGCTTGTTCGGGGAGACAGATACGCAGTATTTT. Amino acids: CASSLFGETDTQYF. The chain joins TRBV5-1 to TRBJ2-3; perhaps TRBD2 as D (5 bases). This CDR3 contains 14 residues. Germline V lookup: CDR1 SGHRS, CDR2 YFSETQ. Trimming removed 1 base from V and 3 bases from J, with 9 bases in between.

The gene calls are TRBV7-9 and TRBJ2-5, with no clear D. CDR3 length equals 13 residues. V gave up 5 bases and J gave up 3 bases, with 10 bases separating them. Germline values: CDR1 SEHNR, CDR2 FQNEAQ (reference sequence). The CDR3 DNA reads TGTGCCAGCAGCCCAGTGGCGGAAGAGACCCAGTACTTC. It yields the protein CASSPVAEETQYF.

The V call is TRBV29-1, the J call TRBJ2-1; no clear D gene. CDR3 length: 12 amino acids. The germline V and J ends were trimmed by 3 bases and 6 bases, with 9 bases remaining between them. The germline V gene encodes CDR1 SQVTM and CDR2 ANQGSEA. The CDR3 nucleotides read TGCAGCGTTGATAGATCTGCCAATGAGCAGTTCTTC. It yields the protein CSVDRSANEQFF.

This clonotype was detected only a few times. J is TRBJ2-4 and V is TRBV5-5; D is possibly TRBD1 (6 bases). The germline gives CDR1 SGHKS, CDR2 YYEKEE (reference sequence). CDR3 length: 14 amino acids. Trimming pared 5 bases from V and 9 bases from J, leaving 18 bases between. CDR3 in DNA: TGTGCCAGCAGGCAGCCGGGACACGGAGGCATTCAGTACTTC. This translates into CASRQPGHGGIQYF.

Only a few counts were recorded for this clonotype. The chain employs TRBV4-1 and TRBJ2-1; no definite D call. Germline CDR1 MGHRA, CDR2 YSYEKL. The CDR3 consists of 14 residues. V was shortened by 2 bases and J by 8 bases, with 13 bases between the two germline ends. CDR3 DNA sequence: TGCGCCAGCAGCCAACCGACGCGGTTCGATGAGCAGTTCTTC. Translating gives CASSQPTRFDEQFF.

This rearrangement joins TRBV19 to TRBJ1-2; perhaps TRBD1 as D (5 bases). CDR3 length: 13 amino acids. The germline V gene has CDR1 LNHDA and CDR2 SQIVND (reference sequence). Trimming left V 5 bases short and J 4 bases short, with 11 bases between. The DNA of the CDR3 is TGTGCCAGTAGTCGGGACCCCTTCTATGGCTACACCTTC. Residues: CASSRDPFYGYTF.

CDR3 region: CASRPSPSGSDEQFF. The CDR3 bases are TGTGCCAGTAGACCCAGCCCTAGCGGTAGCGATGAGCAGTTCTTC. The chain employs TRBV19 and TRBJ2-1; 7 bases line up with TRBD2. The CDR3 has 15 residues. The V and J ends lost 6 bases and 8 bases, in that order; junction bases with no gene match: 13. Germline assignment: CDR1 LNHDA and CDR2 SQIVND (reference sequence).

The gene calls are TRBV5-1 and TRBJ2-4, with TRBD2 as a possible D gene (5 bases). Germline V lookup: CDR1 SGHRS, CDR2 YFSETQ. The CDR3 is 11 residues long. Trimming took 4 bases from V and 9 from J, leaving 8 bases between them. CDR3 coding DNA: TGCGCCAGCAGCATCCGGGGCATTCAGTACTTC. Protein: CASSIRGIQYF.

About this clonotype itself: One junction end disagrees with the germline gene, perhaps due to a read error. V is TRBV13 and J is TRBJ1-4; perhaps TRBD1 as D (6 bases). Germline V gene data show CDR1 as PRHDT and CDR2 as FYEKMQ (reference sequence). This CDR3 is 14 amino acids long. The CDR3 spells CASSLGTLGEKLFF. The CDR3 coding sequence is TGTGCCAGCAGCCTAGGGACACTTGGTGAAAAACTGTTTTTT.

This clonotype showed up just a few times. This chain uses TRBV5-1 with TRBJ2-5; 7 bases fit TRBD1. CDR3 length: 15 amino acids. V dropped 4 bases and J dropped 3; count of bases not matched to a gene: 9. Germline assignment: CDR1 SGHRS and CDR2 YFSETQ. The CDR3 DNA is TGCGCCAGCAGCCCTCCCCTCGGGACAGAAGAGACCCAGTACTTC. Translation: CASSPPLGTEETQYF. The full variable domain, in which reference TRBV5-1 and TRBJ2-5 provide the parts outside the CDR3, is KAGVTQTPRYLIKTRGQQVTLSCSPISGHRSVSWYQQTPGQGLQFLFEYFSETQRNKGNFPGRFSGRQFSNSRSEMNVSTLELGDSALYLCASSPPLGTEETQYFGPGTRLLVL.

The V and J genes are TRBV9 and TRBJ2-3; D tentatively fits TRBD1 or TRBD2 (6 bases each). Trimming took 1 base from V and 4 from J, leaving 13 bases between them. The CDR3 sequence is 15 residues long. Germline values: CDR1 SGDLS, CDR2 YYNGEE. The CDR3 loop is CASSVTTGASDTQYF. The CDR3 nucleotides read TGTGCCAGCAGCGTAACCACGGGGGCCTCAGATACGCAGTATTTT.

This clonotype was seen ten or more times. The chain couples TRBV7-8 to TRBJ1-1; D possibly corresponds to TRBD1 (5 bases). CDR1 and CDR2 (germline): SGHVS, FQNEAQ. Trimming cost V 2 bases and J 5 bases, with 24 bases left between them. The CDR3 covers 18 residues. In nucleotides, the CDR3 is TGTGCCAGCAGCTTAATGGCAAACCAGGGAAGGTCTGGAACTGAAGCTTTCTTT. The encoded protein is CASSLMANQGRSGTEAFF.

This clonotype was observed at least ten times. The genes are TRBV7-6 and TRBJ2-1; D is perhaps TRBD2 (5 bases). Trimming removed 2 bases at V and 8 bases at J, with 13 bases between. Germline V gene lookup returns CDR1 SGHVS and CDR2 FNYEAQ. The CDR3 covers 14 residues. The CDR3 loop is CASSLQEGADEQFF. CDR3 nucleotide sequence: TGTGCCAGCAGCTTACAAGAGGGCGCGGATGAGCAGTTCTTC.